A single sample is the source of the 25 T cell receptor beta chains below, sequenced in a study of blood T cell repertoires in COVID-19. Measured with immunoSEQ multiplex PCR; TCRdb has only the in-frame clones, and not every one. The sample includes about 86,000 clones, around 80% seen only once; the top ten take 1.2%. The sample consisted of peripheral blood. Receptors were obtained from an elderly woman with acute or convalescent COVID-19.

The V call is TRBV19, the J call TRBJ1-5; TRBD1 might be the D (6 bases). The CDR3 is 16 residues long. The germline V and J ends were trimmed by 5 bases and 9 bases, with 23 bases remaining between them. From germline, CDR1 is LNHDA and CDR2 SQIVND (reference sequence). DNA of the CDR3: TGTGCCAGTAGTCCCCGAGACAGGAGCCTCCTAGGGCCCCAGCATTTT. Translation gives CASSPRDRSLLGPQHF.

This clone was recorded once. The chain couples TRBV12-3 or TRBV12-4 to TRBJ1-2; D unresolved. CDR3 size: 13 residues. Trimming stripped 7 bases from V and 9 bases from J, with 18 bases between. The CDR3 DNA reads as TGTGCCAGCATCGCCACCGGGAGTCGGAGCTACACCTTC. It yields the protein CASIATGSRSYTF.

The CDR3 sequence is CAWSVEYEQYF. The CDR3 DNA reads TGTGCCTGGAGTGTGGAGTACGAGCAGTACTTC. This chain uses TRBV30 with TRBJ2-7; no firm D call. V was trimmed by 0 bases and J by 4 bases, leaving 4 bases between them. In germline, CDR1 is GTSNPN, CDR2 SVGIG (reference sequence). This CDR3 is 11 amino acids long.

The gene calls are TRBV7-2 and TRBJ2-4; D perhaps matches TRBD2 (6 bases). V was pared by 5 bases and J by 4 bases, with 12 bases between. Per the germline V gene, CDR1 is SGHTA and CDR2 is FQGNSA. This CDR3 contains 14 residues. CDR3 coding DNA: TGTGCCAGCAGCCCCGTGGGAGGAAAAAACATTCAGTACTTC. This translates into CASSPVGGKNIQYF.

The V gene is TRBV19, the J gene TRBJ2-1, with a possible D match to TRBD2 (6 bases). Between the trimmed V and J ends, which lost 7 bases and 0 bases, there was a span of 19 bases. The CDR3 sequence is 17 residues long. Germline CDR1 LNHDA, CDR2 SQIVND (reference sequence). CDR3 bases: TGTGCCAGTACAGGGCGGGATGGGGGGAGCTCCTACAATGAGCAGTTCTTC. Translated, it gives CASTGRDGGSSYNEQFF. Full variable domain (rest looked up from reference TRBV19 and TRBJ2-1): DGGITQSPKYLFRKEGQNVTLSCEQNLNHDAMYWYRQDPGQGLRLIYYSQIVNDFQKGDIAEGYSVSREKKESFPLTVTSAQKNPTAFYLCASTGRDGGSSYNEQFFGPGTRLTVL.

The table lists this clone with a few counts. The chain combines TRBV7-6 with TRBJ1-6; 9 positions agree with TRBD1. Unmatched junction bases numbered 11, after V lost 5 bases and J lost 9 bases. CDR1 and CDR2 (germline): SGHVS, FNYEAQ. The CDR3 has 16 amino acids. CDR3 bases: TGTGCCAGCAGCCCAAACCCGAGACAGGGGGTTTCACCCCTCCACTTT. Translation: CASSPNPRQGVSPLHF.

This clone came up a few times. The chain uses TRBV2 and TRBJ1-2; D remains unclear. The germline V gene has CDR1 SNHLY and CDR2 FYNNEI. The CDR3 length is 13 residues. V was cut by 1 base and J by 4 bases, with 7 bases left in between. The CDR3 here is CASSEGRLYGYTF. The CDR3 bases are TGTGCCAGCAGTGAAGGGCGGCTCTATGGCTACACCTTC.

The rearrangement uses TRBV7-2 and TRBJ2-7, with TRBD1 matching over 12 bases. V lost 5 bases, J lost 4 bases, and 6 bases stayed unmatched. The CDR3 sequence is 15 residues long. Germline CDR1 is SGHTA and CDR2 is FQGNSA. The CDR3 coding sequence is TGTGCCAGCAGCACCGGGACAGGGGGCGTATACGAGCAGTACTTC. Encoded protein: CASSTGTGGVYEQYF.

The rearrangement links TRBV28 to TRBJ2-6; D gene unclear. V dropped 4 bases and J dropped 2 bases, with 3 bases sitting between them. The CDR3 totals 13 residues. The germline V gene has CDR1 MDHEN and CDR2 SYDVKM. The DNA of the CDR3 is TGTGCCAGCAGTTCAGCTGGGGCCAACGTCCTGACTTTC. This sequence encodes CASSSAGANVLTF. Full variable domain (missing parts from reference TRBV28 and TRBJ2-6): DVKVTQSSRYLVKRTGEKVFLECVQDMDHENMFWYRQDPGLGLRLIYFSYDVKMKEKGDIPEGYSVSREKKERFSLILESASTNQTSMYLCASSSAGANVLTFGAGSRLTVL.

This chain links TRBV7-9 with TRBJ2-7; D is uncertain. This CDR3 region has 12 residues. Deletions cut 0 bases from V and 5 bases from J, with 5 bases between. The germline V gene encodes CDR1 SEHNR and CDR2 FQNEAQ (reference sequence). This chain's CDR3 is CASSLARNEQYF. In nucleotides, the CDR3 is TGTGCCAGCAGCTTAGCGCGGAACGAGCAGTACTTC.

The rearrangement links TRBV7-2 to TRBJ2-3, with a tentative D call TRBD2 (6 bases). V lost 5 bases and J lost 4, with 19 bases in between. The CDR3 has 16 amino acids. Looked up from germline, CDR1 is SGHTA and CDR2 is FQGNSA. Here the CDR3 reads CASSPNMRGGPDTQYF. CDR3 DNA sequence: TGTGCCAGCAGCCCAAACATGCGAGGAGGGCCAGATACGCAGTATTTT.

The rearrangement links TRBV27 to TRBJ1-1, with D unresolved. Germline loops: CDR1 MNHEY, CDR2 SMNVEV (reference sequence). The CDR3 extends over 13 amino acids. V was shortened by 7 bases and J by 1 base, with 10 bases between the two germline ends. CDR3 DNA sequence: TGTGCCAGCACCCTCACATGGAACACTGAAGCTTTCTTT. Translating gives CASTLTWNTEAFF.

This clone was detected only a few times. This chain joins TRBV7-8 and TRBJ1-2, with 8 bases identical to TRBD1. The junction had 5 bases not matched to a gene; V was cut back by 5 bases and J by 0 bases. The CDR3 sequence is 15 residues long. CDR1 is SGHVS, CDR2 FQNEAQ, per germline. The CDR3 coding sequence is TGTGCCAGCAGCCCTAGGGACAGGCCTAACTATGGCTACACCTTC. Translating gives CASSPRDRPNYGYTF.

The gene calls are TRBV15 and TRBJ1-4; 8 nucleotides agree with TRBD1. This CDR3 is 16 amino acids long. Trimming cost V 6 bases and J 0 bases; bases outside gene matches: 6. Germline CDR1 LNHNV, CDR2 YYDKDF (reference sequence). In nucleotides, the CDR3 is TGTGCCACCAGGCGACAGGGGTACGCAACTAATGAAAAACTGTTTTTT. Amino acid sequence: CATRRQGYATNEKLFF.

This chain joins TRBV6-1 and TRBJ2-1, with TRBD2 matching 7 bases. Germline CDR1 and CDR2: MNHNS and SASEGT. The J segment lost 7 bases and the V segment lost 2 bases, leaving 8 bases of the junction unmatched. The CDR3 contains 15 residues. The CDR3 protein is CASSERDYLGNEQFF. The CDR3 DNA follows: TGTGCCAGCAGTGAAAGGGACTACCTGGGGAATGAGCAGTTCTTC.

The chain is built from TRBV3-1 (or the pseudogene TRBV3-2) and TRBJ2-1; D may be TRBD1 (5 bases). The CDR3 runs to 16 residues. CDR1 is LGHDT, CDR2 YNNKEL, per germline (reference sequence). The ends were cut back, 4 bases at V and 5 bases at J, with 18 bases in the middle. As DNA, the CDR3 is TGTGCCAGCAGCCCGGCCCTATCAGGGATTCACAATGAGCAGTTCTTC. Translation: CASSPALSGIHNEQFF.

The chain couples TRBV3-1 (or the pseudogene TRBV3-2) to TRBJ2-6; D unresolved. This CDR3 spans 15 amino acids. CDR1 and CDR2 from the germline V gene are LGHDT and YNNKEL (reference sequence). V was shortened by 0 bases and J by 6 bases, with 9 bases between the two germline ends. CDR3 residues: CASSQDSSLANVLTF. CDR3 nucleotides: TGTGCCAGCAGCCAAGATAGTTCCTTGGCCAACGTCCTGACTTTC.

The rearrangement uses TRBV18 and TRBJ2-5; 10 nucleotides line up with TRBD1. CDR1 KGHSH and CDR2 LQKENI come from the germline V gene. This CDR3 has 14 residues. J gave up 7 bases and V 3 bases, and 5 bases lay outside the gene matches. CDR3 DNA sequence: TGTGCCAGCTCACCCCTGGACAGGGGGGGGACCCAGTACTTC. As protein: CASSPLDRGGTQYF.

This clone was recorded many times. This chain joins TRBV19 and TRBJ1-2, with D maybe TRBD1 (5 bases). The CDR3 runs to 16 residues. With 9 bases removed from V and 4 bases from J, the gap between germline ends came to 24 bases. The germline CDR1 and CDR2 sequences are LNHDA and SQIVND (reference sequence). Here the CDR3 DNA reads TGTGCCAGCGCCCCCGATGGAGGGGAGATACGCTATGGCTACACCTTC. It is translated as CASAPDGGEIRYGYTF.

In this sample, this clone turned up once. The CDR3 sequence: CASSLGARGTDTQYF. Written as DNA, the CDR3 is TGTGCCAGCAGTTTAGGTGCCAGGGGCACAGATACGCAGTATTTT. J is TRBJ2-3 and V is TRBV28; D may be TRBD1 (5 bases). Germline V gene data show CDR1 as MDHEN and CDR2 as SYDVKM. Trimming took 2 bases from V and 1 from J, leaving 10 bases between them. The CDR3 loop spans 15 amino acids.

In its sample, this clone was seen once. The chain uses TRBV4-1 and TRBJ1-5; D is undetermined. Per the germline V gene, CDR1 is MGHRA and CDR2 is YSYEKL. The length of the CDR3 is 16 residues. V was clipped by 0 bases and J by 5 bases, with 14 bases between them. CDR3 sequence: CASSQDGRASYQPQHF. The DNA of the CDR3 is TGCGCCAGCAGCCAAGATGGAAGAGCGAGCTATCAGCCCCAGCATTTT.

This clone showed up just a few times. CDR3 amino acids: CASSEGGSGGGRNIEQFF. The DNA of the CDR3 is TGTGCCAGCAGTGAAGGGGGTAGCGGGGGAGGGAGGAATATTGAGCAGTTCTTC. The genes are TRBV2 and TRBJ2-1; 9 bases are a match to TRBD2. CDR1 is SNHLY and CDR2 is FYNNEI in the germline V gene. The CDR3 totals 18 residues. J was trimmed by 9 bases and V by 1 base; bases with no gene match: 16.

This clone was found once. The rearrangement joins TRBV6-6 to TRBJ2-5; D tentatively fits TRBD1 or TRBD2 (7 bases each). Trimming removed 5 bases from V and 2 bases from J, with 24 bases in between. This CDR3 is 18 amino acids long. The germline V gene encodes CDR1 MNHNY and CDR2 SVGAGI (reference sequence). The CDR3 coding sequence is TGTGCCAGCAGTCGACAGGGAGGGTTTATGGGACGGCAAGAGACCCAGTACTTC. Amino acid sequence: CASSRQGGFMGRQETQYF.

V is TRBV15 and J is TRBJ2-3, with D maybe TRBD1 (6 bases). CDR1 is LNHNV and CDR2 is YYDKDF in the germline V gene (reference sequence). Trimming took 8 bases from V and 12 from J, leaving 18 bases between them. The CDR3 consists of 12 residues. CDR3 nucleotide sequence: TGTGCCACCGCCGCTACAGGGCTTTCACAGTATTTT. Translating gives CATAATGLSQYF.

The rearrangement joins TRBV19 to TRBJ2-2; TRBD1 aligns across 9 bases. CDR1 and CDR2 (germline): LNHDA, SQIVND (reference sequence). V shed 3 bases and J 4 bases; nucleotides not matched to a gene: 6. The length of the CDR3 is 16 residues. The CDR3 nucleotides are TGTGCCAGTAGTATTGTTCGACAGGGGGGCACCGGGGAGCTGTTTTTT. As protein: CASSIVRQGGTGELFF.